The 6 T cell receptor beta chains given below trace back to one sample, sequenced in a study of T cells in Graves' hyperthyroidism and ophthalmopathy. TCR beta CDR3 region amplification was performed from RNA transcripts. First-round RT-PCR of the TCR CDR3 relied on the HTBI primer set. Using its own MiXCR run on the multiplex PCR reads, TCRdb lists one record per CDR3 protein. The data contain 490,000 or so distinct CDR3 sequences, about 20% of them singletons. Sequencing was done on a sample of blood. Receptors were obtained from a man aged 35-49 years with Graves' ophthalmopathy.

The CDR3 DNA reads TGTGCCAGTAGAAACCCAGGGTGGCGGAACTATGGCTACACCTTC. Its translation: CASRNPGWRNYGYTF. The chain couples TRBV19 to TRBJ1-2, with D tentatively TRBD1 (5 bases). V gave up 6 bases and J gave up 2 bases, with 16 bases separating them. The CDR3 covers 15 residues. The germline V gene encodes CDR1 LNHDA and CDR2 SQIVND (reference sequence).

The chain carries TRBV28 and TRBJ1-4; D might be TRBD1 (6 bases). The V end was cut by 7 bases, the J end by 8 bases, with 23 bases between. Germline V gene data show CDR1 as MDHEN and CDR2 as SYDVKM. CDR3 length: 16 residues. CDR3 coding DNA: TGTGCCAGCACCCCGGGAGGGGGGGAAGGTTGGGAAAAACTGTTTTTT. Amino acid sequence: CASTPGGGEGWEKLFF.

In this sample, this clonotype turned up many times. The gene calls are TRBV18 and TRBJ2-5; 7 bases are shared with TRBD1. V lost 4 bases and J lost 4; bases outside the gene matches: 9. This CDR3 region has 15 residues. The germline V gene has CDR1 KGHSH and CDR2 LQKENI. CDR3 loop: CASSLTGAYGETQYF. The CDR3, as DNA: TGTGCCAGCTCACTAACAGGGGCGTATGGAGAGACCCAGTACTTC.

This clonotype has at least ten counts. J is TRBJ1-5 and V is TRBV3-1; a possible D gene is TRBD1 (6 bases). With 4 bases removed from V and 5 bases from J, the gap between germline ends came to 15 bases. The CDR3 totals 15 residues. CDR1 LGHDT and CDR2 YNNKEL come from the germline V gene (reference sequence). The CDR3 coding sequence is TGTGCCAGCAGCCGGGACCACAGGGCCCATCAGCCCCAGCATTTT. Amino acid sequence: CASSRDHRAHQPQHF.

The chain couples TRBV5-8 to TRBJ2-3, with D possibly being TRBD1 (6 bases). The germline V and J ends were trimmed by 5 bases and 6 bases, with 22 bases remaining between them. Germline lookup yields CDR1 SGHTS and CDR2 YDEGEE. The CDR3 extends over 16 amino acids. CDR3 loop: CASRYRVGAMLDTQYF. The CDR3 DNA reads TGTGCCAGCAGATACAGGGTCGGTGCTATGCTGGATACGCAGTATTTT.

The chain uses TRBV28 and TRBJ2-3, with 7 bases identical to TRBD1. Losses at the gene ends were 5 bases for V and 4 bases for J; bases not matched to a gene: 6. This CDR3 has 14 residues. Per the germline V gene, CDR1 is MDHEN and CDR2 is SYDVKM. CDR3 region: CASSPSQGPDTQYF. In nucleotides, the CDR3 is TGTGCCAGCAGTCCGTCACAGGGGCCAGATACGCAGTATTTT.